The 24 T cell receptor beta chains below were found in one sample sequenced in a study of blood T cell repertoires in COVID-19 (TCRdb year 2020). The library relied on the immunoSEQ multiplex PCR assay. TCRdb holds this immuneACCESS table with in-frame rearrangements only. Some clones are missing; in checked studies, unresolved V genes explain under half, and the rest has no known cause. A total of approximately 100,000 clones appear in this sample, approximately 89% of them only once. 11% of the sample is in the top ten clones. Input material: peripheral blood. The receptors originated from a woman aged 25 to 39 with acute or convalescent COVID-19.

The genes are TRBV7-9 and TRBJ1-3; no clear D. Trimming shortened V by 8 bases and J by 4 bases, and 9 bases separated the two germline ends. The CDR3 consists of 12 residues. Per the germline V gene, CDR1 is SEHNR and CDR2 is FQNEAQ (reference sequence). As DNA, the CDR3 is TGTGCCAGCTGCCGGTCCGGAAACACCATATATTTT. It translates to CASCRSGNTIYF.

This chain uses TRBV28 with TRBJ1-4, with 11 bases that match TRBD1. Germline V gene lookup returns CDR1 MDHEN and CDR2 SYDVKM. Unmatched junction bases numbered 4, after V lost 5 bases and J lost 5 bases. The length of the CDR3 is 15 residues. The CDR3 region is CASSPRTGGNEKLFF. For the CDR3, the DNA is TGTGCCAGCAGTCCCCGGACAGGGGGCAATGAAAAACTGTTTTTT. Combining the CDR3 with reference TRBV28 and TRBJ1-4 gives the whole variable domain DVKVTQSSRYLVKRTGEKVFLECVQDMDHENMFWYRQDPGLGLRLIYFSYDVKMKEKGDIPEGYSVSREKKERFSLILESASTNQTSMYLCASSPRTGGNEKLFFGSGTQLSVL.

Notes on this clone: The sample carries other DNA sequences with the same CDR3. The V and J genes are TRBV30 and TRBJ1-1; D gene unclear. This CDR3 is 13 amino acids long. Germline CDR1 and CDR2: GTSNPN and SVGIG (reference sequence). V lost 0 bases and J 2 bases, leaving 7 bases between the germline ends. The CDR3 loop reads CAWSVYGNTEAFF. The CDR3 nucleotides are TGTGCCTGGAGTGTATACGGTAACACTGAAGCTTTCTTT.

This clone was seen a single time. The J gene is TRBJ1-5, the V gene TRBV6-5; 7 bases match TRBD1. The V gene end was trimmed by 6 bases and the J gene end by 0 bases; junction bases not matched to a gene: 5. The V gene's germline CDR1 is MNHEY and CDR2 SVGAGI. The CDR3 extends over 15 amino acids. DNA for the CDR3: TGTGCCAGCAGCCTACAGGGGTCTAGCAATCAGCCCCAGCATTTT. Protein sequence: CASSLQGSSNQPQHF.

CDR3: CSVGGQSLYGYTF. The CDR3, as DNA: TGCAGCGTTGGTGGACAGTCCCTCTATGGCTACACCTTC. The chain recombines TRBV29-1 with TRBJ1-2; a possible D gene is TRBD1 (6 bases). V lost 4 bases and J lost 4, with 13 bases in between. CDR3 length: 13 amino acids. Germline V gene data show CDR1 as SQVTM and CDR2 as ANQGSEA. Full variable domain (remainder filled in from reference TRBV29-1 and TRBJ1-2): SAVISQKPSRDICQRGTSLTIQCQVDSQVTMMFWYRQQPGQSLTLIATANQGSEATYESGFVIDKFPISRPNLTFSTLTVSNMSPEDSSIYLCSVGGQSLYGYTFGSGTRLTVV.

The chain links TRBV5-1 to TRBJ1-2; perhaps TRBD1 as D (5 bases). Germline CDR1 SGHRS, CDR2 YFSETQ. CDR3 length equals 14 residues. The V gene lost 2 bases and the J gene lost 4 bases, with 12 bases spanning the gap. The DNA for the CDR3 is TGCGCCAGCAGCTTCGACAGCACGGGCTATGGCTACACCTTC. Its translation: CASSFDSTGYGYTF.

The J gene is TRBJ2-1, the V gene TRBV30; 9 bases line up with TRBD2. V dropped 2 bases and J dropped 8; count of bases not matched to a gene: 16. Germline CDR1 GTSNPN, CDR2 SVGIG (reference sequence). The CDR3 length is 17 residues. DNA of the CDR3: TGTGCCTGGAGTTACCTACTTAGCGGGGGAGGCAGCTATGAGCAGTTCTTC. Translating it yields CAWSYLLSGGGSYEQFF.

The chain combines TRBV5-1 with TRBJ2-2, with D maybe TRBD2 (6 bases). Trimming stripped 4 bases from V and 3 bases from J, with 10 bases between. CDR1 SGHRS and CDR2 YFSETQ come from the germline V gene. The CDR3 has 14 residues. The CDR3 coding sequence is TGCGCCAGCAGCCCGGGACTCTACACCGGGGAGCTGTTTTTT. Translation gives CASSPGLYTGELFF.

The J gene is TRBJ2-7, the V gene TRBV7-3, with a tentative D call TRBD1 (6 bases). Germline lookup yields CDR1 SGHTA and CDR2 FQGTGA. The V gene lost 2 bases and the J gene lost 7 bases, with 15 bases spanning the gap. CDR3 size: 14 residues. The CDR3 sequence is CASSLGQGPKEQYF. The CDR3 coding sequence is TGTGCCAGCAGCTTAGGGCAGGGGCCGAAGGAGCAGTACTTC. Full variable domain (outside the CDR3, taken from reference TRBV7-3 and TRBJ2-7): GAGVSQTPSNKVTEKGKYVELRCDPISGHTALYWYRQSLGQGPEFLIYFQGTGAADDSGLPNDRFFAVRPEGSVSTLKIQRTERGDSAVYLCASSLGQGPKEQYFGPGTRLTVT.

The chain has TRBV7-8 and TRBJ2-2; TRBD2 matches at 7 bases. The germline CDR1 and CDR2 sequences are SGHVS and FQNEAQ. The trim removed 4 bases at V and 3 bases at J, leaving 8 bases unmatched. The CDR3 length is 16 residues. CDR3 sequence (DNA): TGTGCCAGCAGCTCCTACGGGGGGTCGGACACCGGGGAGCTGTTTTTT. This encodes CASSSYGGSDTGELFF.

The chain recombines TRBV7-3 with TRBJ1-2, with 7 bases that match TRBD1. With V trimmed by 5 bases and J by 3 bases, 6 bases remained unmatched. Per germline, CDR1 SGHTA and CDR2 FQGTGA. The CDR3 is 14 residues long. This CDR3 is CASSPQGVDYGYTF. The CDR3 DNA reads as TGTGCCAGCAGCCCCCAGGGGGTCGACTATGGCTACACCTTC.

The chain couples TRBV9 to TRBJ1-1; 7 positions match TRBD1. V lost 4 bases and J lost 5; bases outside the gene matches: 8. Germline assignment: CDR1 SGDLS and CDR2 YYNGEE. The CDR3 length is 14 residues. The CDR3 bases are TGTGCCAGCAGCCCAGGGGGACAGAGAACTGAAGCTTTCTTT. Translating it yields CASSPGGQRTEAFF. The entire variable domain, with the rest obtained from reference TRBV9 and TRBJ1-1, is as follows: DSGVTQTPKHLITATGQRVTLRCSPRSGDLSVYWYQQSLDQGLQFLIQYYNGEERAKGNILERFSAQQFPDLHSELNLSSLELGDSALYFCASSPGGQRTEAFFGQGTRLTVV.

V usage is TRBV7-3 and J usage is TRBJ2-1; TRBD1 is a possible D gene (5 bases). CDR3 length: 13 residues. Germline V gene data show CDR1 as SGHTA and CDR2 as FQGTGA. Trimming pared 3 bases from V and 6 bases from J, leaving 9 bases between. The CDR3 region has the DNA TGTGCCAGCAGCTTCGACAGTTTCAATGAGCAGTTCTTC. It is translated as CASSFDSFNEQFF. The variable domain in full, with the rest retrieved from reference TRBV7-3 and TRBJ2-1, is GAGVSQTPSNKVTEKGKYVELRCDPISGHTALYWYRQSLGQGPEFLIYFQGTGAADDSGLPNDRFFAVRPEGSVSTLKIQRTERGDSAVYLCASSFDSFNEQFFGPGTRLTVL.

This chain's CDR3 is CASSTSGNYNEQFF. The DNA of the CDR3 is TGTGCCAGTAGCACTAGCGGGAACTACAATGAGCAGTTCTTC. The chain uses TRBV11-2 and TRBJ2-1; 10 bases line up with TRBD2. Germline V lookup: CDR1 SGHAT, CDR2 FQNNGV. This CDR3 spans 14 amino acids. V trimming: 9 bases; J trimming: 3 bases; junction bases outside the gene matches: 5. The full variable domain, in which reference TRBV11-2 and TRBJ2-1 provide the parts outside the CDR3, is EAGVAQSPRYKIIEKRQSVAFWCNPISGHATLYWYQQILGQGPKLLIQFQNNGVVDDSQLPKDRFSAERLKGVDSTLKIQPAKLEDSAVYLCASSTSGNYNEQFFGPGTRLTVL.

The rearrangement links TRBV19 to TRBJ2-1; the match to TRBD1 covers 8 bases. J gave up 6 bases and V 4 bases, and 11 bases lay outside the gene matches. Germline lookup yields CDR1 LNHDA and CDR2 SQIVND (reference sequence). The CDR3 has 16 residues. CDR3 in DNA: TGTGCCAGTAGTACGGAACAGGGGGGAATGGGCAATGAGCAGTTCTTC. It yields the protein CASSTEQGGMGNEQFF.

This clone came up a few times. The CDR3 region is CASRTSGEGSPLHF. CDR3 in DNA: TGTGCCAGCAGGACCTCAGGGGAAGGTTCACCCCTCCACTTT. The rearrangement joins TRBV2 to TRBJ1-6; D possibly corresponds to TRBD1 (6 bases). CDR3 length: 14 amino acids. Germline V gene data show CDR1 as SNHLY and CDR2 as FYNNEI. Trimming took off 6 bases at V and 9 bases at J, with 15 bases between the two ends.

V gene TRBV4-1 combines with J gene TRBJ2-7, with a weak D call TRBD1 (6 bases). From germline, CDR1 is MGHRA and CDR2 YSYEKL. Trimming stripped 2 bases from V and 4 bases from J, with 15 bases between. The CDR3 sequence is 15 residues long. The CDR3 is CASSQRMGAVYEQYF. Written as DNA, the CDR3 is TGCGCCAGCAGCCAACGGATGGGGGCAGTGTACGAGCAGTACTTC.

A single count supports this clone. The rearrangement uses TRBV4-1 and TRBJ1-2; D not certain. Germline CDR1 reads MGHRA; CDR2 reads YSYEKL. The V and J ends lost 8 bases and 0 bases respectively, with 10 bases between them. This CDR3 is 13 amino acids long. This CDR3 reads CASGREANYGYTF. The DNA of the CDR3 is TGCGCCAGCGGCCGCGAGGCTAACTATGGCTACACCTTC.

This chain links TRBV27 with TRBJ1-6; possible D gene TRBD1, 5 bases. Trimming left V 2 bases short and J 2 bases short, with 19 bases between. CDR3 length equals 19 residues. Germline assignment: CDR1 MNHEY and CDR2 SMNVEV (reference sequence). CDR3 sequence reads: CASSLGRQGPSTYNSPLHF. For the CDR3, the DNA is TGTGCCAGCAGTTTAGGTCGTCAGGGTCCCAGCACCTATAATTCACCCCTCCACTTT.

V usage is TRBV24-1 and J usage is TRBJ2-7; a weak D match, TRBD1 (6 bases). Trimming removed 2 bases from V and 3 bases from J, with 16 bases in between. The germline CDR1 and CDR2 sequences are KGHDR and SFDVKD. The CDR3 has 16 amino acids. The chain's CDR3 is CATSDSTTGSGYEQYF. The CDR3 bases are TGTGCCACCAGTGATTCCACCACAGGGTCAGGCTACGAGCAGTACTTC.

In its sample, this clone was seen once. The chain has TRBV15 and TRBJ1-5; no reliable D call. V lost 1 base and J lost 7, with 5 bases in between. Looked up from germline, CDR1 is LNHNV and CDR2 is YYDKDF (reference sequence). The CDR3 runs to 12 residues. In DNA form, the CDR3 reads TGTGCCACCAGCAGAGCAGGACAGCCCCAGCATTTT. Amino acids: CATSRAGQPQHF.

The CDR3 DNA sequence: TGTGCCAGCAGGCCCCCAGGTTCCCTCGGGAGGCAGTACTTC. Translating gives CASRPPGSLGRQYF. The chain joins TRBV27 to TRBJ2-7; possibly TRBD2 for D (6 bases). The germline V gene encodes CDR1 MNHEY and CDR2 SMNVEV (reference sequence). V was clipped by 6 bases and J by 9 bases, with 21 bases between them. This CDR3 is 14 amino acids long.

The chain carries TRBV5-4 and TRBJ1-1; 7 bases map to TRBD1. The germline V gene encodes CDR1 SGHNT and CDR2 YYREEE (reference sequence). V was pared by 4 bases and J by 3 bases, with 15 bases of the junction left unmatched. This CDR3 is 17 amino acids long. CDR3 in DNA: TGTGCCAGCAGCACAGGGGACTTATCAACGAGGTACACTGAAGCTTTCTTT. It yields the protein CASSTGDLSTRYTEAFF.

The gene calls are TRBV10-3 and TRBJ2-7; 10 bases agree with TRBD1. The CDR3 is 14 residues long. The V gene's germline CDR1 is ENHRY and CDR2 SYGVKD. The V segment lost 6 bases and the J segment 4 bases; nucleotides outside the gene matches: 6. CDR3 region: CAISIGQGEYEQYF. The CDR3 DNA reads TGTGCCATCAGCATTGGACAGGGGGAGTACGAGCAGTACTTC.